Each of the 10 T cell receptor beta chains below was sequenced from the same sample in a study of memory CD4+ T cells and cytomegalovirus serostatus (dated 2019 in TCRdb). Libraries were prepared through the immunoSEQ multiplex PCR assay. The immuneACCESS repertoire file appears here via TCRdb, limited to in-frame rearrangements. These files lack a portion of the clones; in checked studies, under half of the deficit traces to unresolved V genes, and the cause of the others is not known. The sample includes under 55,000 clones, with 80% to 85% observed a single time. In total, the top ten clones hold roughly 1.4% of the sample. Single viable CD3+CD4+CD8-CD45RO+ cells were sorted as memory CD4+ T cells on a FACSAria II. Sequenced: memory CD4+ T cells from blood. These receptors all come from an adult in good health and CMV-seropositive.

This clone appeared a few times. This chain joins TRBV18 and TRBJ2-1; D unresolved. The CDR3 loop spans 14 amino acids. The ends were cut back, 0 bases at V and 7 bases at J, with 10 bases in the middle. Germline lookup yields CDR1 KGHSH and CDR2 LQKENI. CDR3: CASSPPVRYNEQFF. The CDR3 nucleotides read TGTGCCAGCTCACCACCAGTCCGCTATAATGAGCAGTTCTTC. Drawing the rest from reference TRBV18 and TRBJ2-1, the complete variable domain is NAGVMQNPRHLVRRRGQEARLRCSPMKGHSHVYWYRQLPEEGLKFMVYLQKENIIDESGMPKERFSAEFPKEGPSILRIQQVVRGDSAAYFCASSPPVRYNEQFFGPGTRLTVL.

As DNA, the CDR3 is TGTGCCAGCAGTTTTGTGGGAGGAGGCTCAGATACGCAGTATTTT. It specifies CASSFVGGGSDTQYF. V and J are TRBV28 and TRBJ2-3; D possibly corresponds to TRBD2 (6 bases). Trimming pared 3 bases from V and 4 bases from J, leaving 14 bases between. In germline, CDR1 is MDHEN, CDR2 SYDVKM. The CDR3 length is 15 residues.

The V and J genes are TRBV30 and TRBJ2-3; D unclear. Germline-derived CDR1 and CDR2 are GTSNPN and SVGIG (reference sequence). The CDR3 runs to 12 residues. V was pared by 0 bases and J by 6 bases, with 7 bases between. This CDR3 reads CAWSVERDTQYF. The CDR3 bases are TGTGCCTGGAGTGTTGAGAGGGATACGCAGTATTTT.

The DNA for the CDR3 is TGTGCCAGCTCACGAGGACAGGGGATAAGCTCCTATAATTCACCCCTCCACTTT. The encoded protein is CASSRGQGISSYNSPLHF. The chain employs TRBV18 and TRBJ1-6; TRBD1 agrees at 9 bases. Germline CDR1 is KGHSH and CDR2 is LQKENI. Losses at the gene ends were 4 bases for V and 0 bases for J; bases not matched to a gene: 7. The CDR3 has 18 residues.

DNA for the CDR3: TGTGCCAGTAGTGTGGCAGGGAGTGGAGCTTTCTTT. Its protein is CASSVAGSGAFF. The chain recombines TRBV19 with TRBJ1-1; D might be TRBD1 (5 bases). The CDR3 contains 12 residues. CDR1 LNHDA and CDR2 SQIVND come from the germline V gene (reference sequence). Trimming cost V 5 bases and J 10 bases, with 14 bases left between them.

The rearrangement uses TRBV27 and TRBJ2-1; D is uncertain. Trimming pared 10 bases from V and 0 bases from J, leaving 13 bases between. The germline gives CDR1 MNHEY, CDR2 SMNVEV (reference sequence). The CDR3 has 14 residues. This CDR3 reads CATSSLSSYNEQFF. In nucleotides, the CDR3 is TGTGCCACCTCGTCGTTAAGCTCCTACAATGAGCAGTTCTTC.

The chain has TRBV29-1 and TRBJ1-2; TRBD1 matches 7 bases. This CDR3 is 16 amino acids long. The germline gives CDR1 SQVTM, CDR2 ANQGSEA. J gave up 10 bases and V 1 base, and 18 bases lay outside the gene matches. The CDR3 loop reads CSVEGEAGRGFQAYTF. In DNA form, the CDR3 reads TGCAGCGTTGAAGGCGAGGCCGGCAGGGGGTTTCAAGCCTACACCTTC.

The chain uses TRBV10-1 and TRBJ2-7; D remains unclear. The V end was cut by 2 bases, the J end by 2 bases, with 10 bases between. The CDR3 has 14 residues. Looked up from germline, CDR1 is WNHNN and CDR2 is SYGVQD (reference sequence). The CDR3 loop reads CASSEDVGPYEQYF. In DNA form, the CDR3 reads TGCGCCAGCAGTGAGGATGTCGGCCCCTACGAGCAGTACTTC.

The chain employs TRBV7-9 and TRBJ2-7; D unresolved. The CDR3 is made up of 12 amino acids. Trimming took 4 bases from V and 5 from J, leaving 9 bases between them. Germline V lookup: CDR1 SEHNR, CDR2 FQNEAQ (reference sequence). For the CDR3, the DNA is TGTGCCAGCAGCTCTCTTTCCAACGAGCAGTACTTC. Amino acids: CASSSLSNEQYF.

The V and J genes are TRBV19 and TRBJ2-7; the match to TRBD2 covers 12 bases. V lost 3 bases, J lost 3 bases, and 0 bases stayed unmatched. This CDR3 comprises 14 residues. Germline CDR1 and CDR2: LNHDA and SQIVND (reference sequence). The CDR3 DNA is TGTGCCAGTAGTATGACTAGCGGGAGCTACGAGCAGTACTTC. This translates into CASSMTSGSYEQYF.